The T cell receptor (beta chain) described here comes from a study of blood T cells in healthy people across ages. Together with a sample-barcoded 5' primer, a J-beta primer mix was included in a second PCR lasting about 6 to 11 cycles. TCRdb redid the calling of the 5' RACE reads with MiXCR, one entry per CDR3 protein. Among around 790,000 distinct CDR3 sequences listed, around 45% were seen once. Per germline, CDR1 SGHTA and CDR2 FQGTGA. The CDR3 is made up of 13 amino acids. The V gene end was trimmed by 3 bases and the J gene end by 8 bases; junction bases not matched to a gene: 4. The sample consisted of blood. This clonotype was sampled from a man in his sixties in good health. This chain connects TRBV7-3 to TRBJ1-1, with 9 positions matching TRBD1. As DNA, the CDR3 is TGTGCCAGCAGCTTGGACAGGGGTCGGGAAGCTTTCTTT. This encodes CASSLDRGREAFF.